The sequence of this T cell receptor (beta chain) was determined in a study of blood T cell repertoires in COVID-19. Study in general: The United States, Italy and Spain provided the acute and convalescent COVID-19 samples. PBMCs, B-cell-depleted T cells, or T cells provided the cDNA or gDNA that made up the material.

From germline, CDR1 is SGHVS and CDR2 FQNEAQ. Trimming left V 3 bases short and J 11 bases short, with 13 bases between. CDR3 length: 12 residues. As originally analysed: Reference gene primer amplification in the assay estimated nucleated cell counts. TCRdb's table, derived via immunoSEQ multiplex PCR, lists solely in-frame clones and lacks some. V, J and clone size are those of that table, while D and trimming were read from the DNA. The data show about 95,000 clones, around nine tenths seen once. J is TRBJ1-1 and V is TRBV7-8; unclear D gene. The TCR sequence derives from a woman between 65 and 79 years old with acute or convalescent COVID-19. The sample was peripheral blood. The CDR3 sequence is CASSFDMVTAFF. The CDR3 DNA follows: TGTGCCAGCAGCTTTGACATGGTGACGGCTTTCTTT.